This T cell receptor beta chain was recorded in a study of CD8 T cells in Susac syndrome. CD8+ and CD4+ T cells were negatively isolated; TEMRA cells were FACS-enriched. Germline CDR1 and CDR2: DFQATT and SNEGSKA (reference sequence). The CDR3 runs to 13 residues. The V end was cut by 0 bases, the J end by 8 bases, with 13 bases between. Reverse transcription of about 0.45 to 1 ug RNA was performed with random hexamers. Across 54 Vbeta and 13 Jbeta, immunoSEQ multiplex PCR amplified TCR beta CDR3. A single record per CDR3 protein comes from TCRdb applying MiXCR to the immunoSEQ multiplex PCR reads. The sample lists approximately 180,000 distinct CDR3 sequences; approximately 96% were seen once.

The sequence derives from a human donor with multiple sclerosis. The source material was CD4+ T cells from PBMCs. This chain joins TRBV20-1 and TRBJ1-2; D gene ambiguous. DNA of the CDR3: TGCAGTGCTAGAGATGAAAGGGTTAAAGGCTACACCTTC. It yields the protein CSARDERVKGYTF.